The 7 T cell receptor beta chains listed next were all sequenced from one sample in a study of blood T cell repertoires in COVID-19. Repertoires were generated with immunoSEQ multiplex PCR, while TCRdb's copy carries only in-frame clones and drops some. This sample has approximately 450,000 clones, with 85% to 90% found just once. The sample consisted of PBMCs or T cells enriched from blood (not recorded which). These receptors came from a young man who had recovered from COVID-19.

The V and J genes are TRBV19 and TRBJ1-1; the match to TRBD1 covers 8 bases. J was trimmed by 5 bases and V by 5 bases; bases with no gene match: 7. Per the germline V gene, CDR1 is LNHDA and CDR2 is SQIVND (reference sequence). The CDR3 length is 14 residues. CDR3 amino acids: CASSARTGQTEAFF. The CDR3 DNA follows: TGTGCCAGTAGTGCCCGGACAGGGCAGACTGAAGCTTTCTTT.

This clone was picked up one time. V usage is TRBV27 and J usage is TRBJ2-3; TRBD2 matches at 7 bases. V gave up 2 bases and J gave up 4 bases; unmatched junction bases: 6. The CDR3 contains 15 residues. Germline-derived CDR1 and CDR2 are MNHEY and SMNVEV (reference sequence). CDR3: CASSLAGALADTQYF. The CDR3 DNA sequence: TGTGCCAGCAGTTTAGCGGGAGCCCTCGCAGATACGCAGTATTTT.

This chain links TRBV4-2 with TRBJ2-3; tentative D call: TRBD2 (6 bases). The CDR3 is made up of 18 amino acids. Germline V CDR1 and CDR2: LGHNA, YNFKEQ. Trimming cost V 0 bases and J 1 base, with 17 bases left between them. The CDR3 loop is CASSQEKLWRDRTDTQYF. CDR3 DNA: TGTGCCAGCAGCCAAGAAAAATTGTGGCGGGACCGCACAGATACGCAGTATTTT.

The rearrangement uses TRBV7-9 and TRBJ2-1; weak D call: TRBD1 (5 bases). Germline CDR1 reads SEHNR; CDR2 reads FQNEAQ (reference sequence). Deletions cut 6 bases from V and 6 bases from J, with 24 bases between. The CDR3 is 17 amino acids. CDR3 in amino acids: CASRDNYRGSRGNEQFF. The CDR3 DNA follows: TGTGCCAGCAGAGATAATTATAGGGGCAGCCGCGGCAATGAGCAGTTCTTC.

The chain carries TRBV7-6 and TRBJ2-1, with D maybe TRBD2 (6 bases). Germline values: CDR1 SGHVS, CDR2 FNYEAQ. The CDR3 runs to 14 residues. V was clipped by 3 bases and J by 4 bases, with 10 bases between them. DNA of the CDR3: TGTGCCAGCAGCTTGGGACTGGAGTACAATGAGCAGTTCTTC. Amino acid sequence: CASSLGLEYNEQFF.

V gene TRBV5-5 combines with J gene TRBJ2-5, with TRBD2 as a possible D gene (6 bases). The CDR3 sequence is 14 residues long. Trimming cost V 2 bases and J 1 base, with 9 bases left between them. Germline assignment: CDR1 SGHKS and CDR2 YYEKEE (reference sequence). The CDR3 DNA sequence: TGTGCCAGCAGCTTTGGGACTGTCCAAGAGACCCAGTACTTC. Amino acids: CASSFGTVQETQYF.

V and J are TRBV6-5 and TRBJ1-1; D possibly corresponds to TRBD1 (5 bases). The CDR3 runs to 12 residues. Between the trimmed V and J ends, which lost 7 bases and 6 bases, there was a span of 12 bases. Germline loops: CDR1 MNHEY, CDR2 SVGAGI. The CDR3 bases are TGTGCCAGCACCACTTCGGGGGCTGAAGCTTTCTTT. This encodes CASTTSGAEAFF.